This paragraph covers one T cell receptor (beta chain) sequence. The antigen remains undetermined. Produced via immunoSEQ multiplex PCR; TCRdb's table is partial and in-frame only. Of approximately 90,000 clones in the sample, approximately 82% were seen once. These data are taken from a study of graft-versus-host responses after intestinal transplantation. Findings and caveats of the study: GvH clones appeared in recipient marrow, some first in ileum or blood. Allograft graft-versus-host to host-versus-graft clonal ratios ran high in patients with graft-donor T cell macrochimerism.

Germline V CDR1 and CDR2: SEHNR, FQNEAQ (reference sequence). The CDR3 has 14 residues. V was trimmed by 5 bases and J by 0 bases, leaving 11 bases between them. The source material was unstimulated CD4+ T cells sorted from spleen or lymph node cells, sampled before intestinal transplant. The V gene is TRBV7-9, the J gene TRBJ2-7; possible D gene TRBD2, 5 bases. The sequence derives from a human donor who received an intestinal transplant. CDR3 nucleotide sequence: TGTGCCAGCAGCAGCCTAGCTGCCTCCTACGAGCAGTACTTC. It codes for CASSSLAASYEQYF.